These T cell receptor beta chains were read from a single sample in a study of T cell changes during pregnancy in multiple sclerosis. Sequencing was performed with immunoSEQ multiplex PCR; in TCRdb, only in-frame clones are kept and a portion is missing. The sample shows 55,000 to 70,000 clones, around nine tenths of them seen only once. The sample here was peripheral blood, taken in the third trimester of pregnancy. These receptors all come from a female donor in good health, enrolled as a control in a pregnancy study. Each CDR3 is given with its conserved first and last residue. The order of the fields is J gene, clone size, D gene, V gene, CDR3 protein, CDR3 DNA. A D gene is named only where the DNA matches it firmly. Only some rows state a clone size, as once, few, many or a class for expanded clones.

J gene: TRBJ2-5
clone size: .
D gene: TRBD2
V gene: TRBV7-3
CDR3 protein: CASSLVGAGGNRETQYF
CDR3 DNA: TGTGCCAGCAGCCTCGTGGGAGCGGGGGGTAACCGGGAGACCCAGTACTTC

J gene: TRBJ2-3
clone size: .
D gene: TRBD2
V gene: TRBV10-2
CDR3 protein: CAAFSGGAADTQYF
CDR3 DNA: TGCGCCGCCTTTAGCGGGGGGGCTGCAGATACGCAGTATTTT

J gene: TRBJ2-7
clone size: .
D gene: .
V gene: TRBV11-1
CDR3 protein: CASSAGQIYEQYF
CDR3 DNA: TGTGCCAGCAGCGCGGGACAGATCTACGAGCAGTACTTC

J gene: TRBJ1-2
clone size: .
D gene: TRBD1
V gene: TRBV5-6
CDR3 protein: CASSRRGQIFYGYTF
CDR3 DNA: TGTGCCAGCAGCCGGCGGGGACAGATTTTCTATGGCTACACCTTC

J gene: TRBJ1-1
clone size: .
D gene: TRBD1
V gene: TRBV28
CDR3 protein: CASSPDRATEAFF
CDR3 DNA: TGTGCCAGCAGTCCGGACAGGGCCACTGAAGCTTTCTTT

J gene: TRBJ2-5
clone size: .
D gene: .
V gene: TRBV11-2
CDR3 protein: CASSGGGRQETQYF
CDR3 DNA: TGTGCCAGCAGCGGGGGGGGCAGACAAGAGACCCAGTACTTC

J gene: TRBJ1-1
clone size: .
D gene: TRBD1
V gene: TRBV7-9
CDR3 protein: CASSHRDRMNTEAFF
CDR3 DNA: TGTGCCAGCAGCCACCGGGACAGAATGAACACTGAAGCTTTCTTT

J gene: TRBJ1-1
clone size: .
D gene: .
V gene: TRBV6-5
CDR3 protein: CASTRGALRNTEAFF
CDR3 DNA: TGTGCCAGCACCCGGGGGGCCCTACGAAACACTGAAGCTTTCTTT

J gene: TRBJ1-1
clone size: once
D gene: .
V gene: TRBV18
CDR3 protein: CASSPGRQNTEAFF
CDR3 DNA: TGTGCCAGCTCACCCGGCAGGCAGAACACTGAAGCTTTCTTT

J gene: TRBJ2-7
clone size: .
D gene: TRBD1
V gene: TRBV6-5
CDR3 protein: CASSYIGTGFHEQYF
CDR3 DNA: TGTGCCAGCAGTTACATAGGGACAGGGTTCCACGAGCAGTACTTC

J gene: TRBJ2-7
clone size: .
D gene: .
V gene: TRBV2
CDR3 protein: CASRIDISYEQYF
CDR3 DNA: TGTGCCAGCAGGATAGATATCTCCTACGAGCAGTACTTC

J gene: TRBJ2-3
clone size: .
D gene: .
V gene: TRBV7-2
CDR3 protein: CASSRISRGGTDTQYF
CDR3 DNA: TGTGCCAGCAGCCGAATCTCCAGGGGCGGCACAGATACGCAGTATTTT

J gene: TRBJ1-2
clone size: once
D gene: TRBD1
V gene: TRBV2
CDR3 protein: CASLGTGLPGYGYTF
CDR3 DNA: TGTGCCAGCCTCGGGACAGGGCTCCCTGGTTATGGCTACACCTTC

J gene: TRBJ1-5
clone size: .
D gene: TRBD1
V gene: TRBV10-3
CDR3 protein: CAISESTRGTDDQPQHF
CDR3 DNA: TGTGCCATCAGTGAGTCGACTCGGGGGACAGACGATCAGCCCCAGCATTTT

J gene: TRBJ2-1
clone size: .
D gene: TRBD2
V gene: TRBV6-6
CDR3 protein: CASSLRGGLNEQFF
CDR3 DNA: TGTGCCAGCAGCCTACGGGGGGGGCTCAATGAGCAGTTCTTC

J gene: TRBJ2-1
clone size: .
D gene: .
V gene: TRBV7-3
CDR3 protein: CASSSRGDEQFF
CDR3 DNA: TGTGCCAGCAGCTCCAGGGGCGATGAGCAGTTCTTC

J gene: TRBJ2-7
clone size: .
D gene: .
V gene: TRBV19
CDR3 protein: CASSIGHPYEQYF
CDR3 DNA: TGTGCCAGTAGTATTGGACATCCTTACGAGCAGTACTTC

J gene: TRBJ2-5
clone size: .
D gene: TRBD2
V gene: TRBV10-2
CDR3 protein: CASSRGLMVQETQYF
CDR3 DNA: TGCGCCAGCAGCCGGGGACTAATGGTCCAAGAGACCCAGTACTTC

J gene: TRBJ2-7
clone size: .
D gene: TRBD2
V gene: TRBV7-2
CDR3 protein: CASSSGLAGGPFVEQYF
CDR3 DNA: TGTGCCAGCAGCTCCGGACTAGCGGGGGGGCCATTCGTAGAGCAGTACTTC

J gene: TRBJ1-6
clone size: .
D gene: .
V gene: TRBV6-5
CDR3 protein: CASSYSRTPNSPLHF
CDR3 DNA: TGTGCCAGCAGTTACTCGCGGACACCTAATTCACCCCTCCACTTT

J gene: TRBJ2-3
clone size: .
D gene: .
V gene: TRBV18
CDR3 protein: CASSPPTLGTDTQYF
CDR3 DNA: TGTGCCAGCTCACCACCAACTCTTGGCACAGATACGCAGTATTTT

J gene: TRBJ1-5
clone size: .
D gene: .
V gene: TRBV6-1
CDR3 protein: CASSTVGNQPQHF
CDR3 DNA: TGTGCCAGCAGCACAGTTGGCAATCAGCCCCAGCATTTT

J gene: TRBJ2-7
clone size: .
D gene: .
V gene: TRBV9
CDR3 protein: CASSVSPCTTYCEQYF
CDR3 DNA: TGTGCCAGCAGCGTTAGCCCTTGCACAACTTACTGCGAGCAGTACTTC

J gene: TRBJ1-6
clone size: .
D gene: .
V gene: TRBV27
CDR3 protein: CASSLSAGNSPLHF
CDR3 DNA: TGTGCCAGCAGTTTATCCGCGGGGAATTCACCCCTCCACTTT

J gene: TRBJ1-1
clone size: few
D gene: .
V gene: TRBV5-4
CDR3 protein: CASSSKTTLEAFF
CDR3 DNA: TGTGCCAGCAGCTCGAAGACAACACTTGAAGCTTTCTTT

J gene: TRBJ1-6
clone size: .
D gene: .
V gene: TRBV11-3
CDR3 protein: CASSLGILSYNSPLHF
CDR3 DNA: TGTGCCAGCAGCCTCGGGATACTCTCCTATAATTCACCCCTTCACTTT

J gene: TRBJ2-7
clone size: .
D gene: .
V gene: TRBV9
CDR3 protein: CASSVSSDSVYEQYF
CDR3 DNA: TGTGCCAGCAGCGTTAGTTCGGACAGCGTCTACGAGCAGTACTTC

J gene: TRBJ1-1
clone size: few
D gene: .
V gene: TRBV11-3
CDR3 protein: CASRRTGNSEAFF
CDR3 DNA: TGTGCCAGCAGGAGAACAGGGAACAGTGAAGCTTTCTTT

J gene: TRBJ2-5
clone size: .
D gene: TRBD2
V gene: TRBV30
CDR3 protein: CAWSGLAGGPKAQYF
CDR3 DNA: TGTGCCTGGAGTGGTCTAGCGGGGGGGCCTAAGGCCCAGTACTTC

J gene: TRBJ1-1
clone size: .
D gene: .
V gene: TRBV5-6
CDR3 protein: CASSPTGRTEAFF
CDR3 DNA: TGTGCCAGTTCGCCGACGGGGAGGACTGAAGCTTTCTTT

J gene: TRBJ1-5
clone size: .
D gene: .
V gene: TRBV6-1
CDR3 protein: CASSDLARGNNQPQHF
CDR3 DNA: TGTGCCAGCAGTGACCTCGCCCGGGGGAACAATCAGCCCCAGCATTTT

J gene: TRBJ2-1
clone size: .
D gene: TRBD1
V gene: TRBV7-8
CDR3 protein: CASSLVGGTGVINEQFF
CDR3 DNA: TGTGCCAGCAGCTTAGTGGGGGGGACAGGGGTTATTAATGAGCAGTTCTTC

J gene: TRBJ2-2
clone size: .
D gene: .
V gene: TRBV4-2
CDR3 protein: CASSQGQANGELFF
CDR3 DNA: TGTGCCAGCAGCCAAGGACAGGCGAACGGGGAGCTGTTTTTT

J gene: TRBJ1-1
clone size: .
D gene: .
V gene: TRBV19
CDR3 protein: CASSMGQKRNTEAFF
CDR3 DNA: TGTGCCAGTAGTATGGGGCAGAAACGTAACACTGAAGCTTTCTTT

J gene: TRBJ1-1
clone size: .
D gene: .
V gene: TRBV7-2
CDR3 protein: CASSLGSGGTEAFF
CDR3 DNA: TGTGCCAGCAGCTTAGGGTCCGGGGGCACTGAAGCTTTCTTT

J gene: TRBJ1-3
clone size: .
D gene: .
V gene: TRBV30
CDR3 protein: CAWKKSSGNTIYF
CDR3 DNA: TGTGCCTGGAAGAAGAGCTCTGGAAACACCATATATTTT

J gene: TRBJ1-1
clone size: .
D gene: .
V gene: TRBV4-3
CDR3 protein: CASSPGRGTEAFF
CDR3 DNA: TGCGCCAGCAGCCCCGGGAGGGGCACTGAAGCTTTCTTT

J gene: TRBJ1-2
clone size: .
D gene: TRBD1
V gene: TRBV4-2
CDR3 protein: CASSGDRSFVYGYTF
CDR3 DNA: TGTGCCAGCAGCGGGGACAGGTCCTTCGTCTATGGCTACACCTTC

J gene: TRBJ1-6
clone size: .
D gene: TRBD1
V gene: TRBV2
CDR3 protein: CASSLPGQGNSPLHF
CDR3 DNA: TGTGCCAGCAGTCTTCCGGGACAGGGTAATTCACCCCTCCACTTT

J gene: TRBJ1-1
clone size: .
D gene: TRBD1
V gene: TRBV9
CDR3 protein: CASSGQGPEAFF
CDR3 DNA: TGTGCCAGCAGCGGACAGGGCCCTGAAGCTTTCTTT

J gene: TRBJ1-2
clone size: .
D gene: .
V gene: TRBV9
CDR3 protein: CASSPRGSYGYTF
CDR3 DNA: TGTGCCAGCAGCCCAAGAGGAAGTTATGGCTACACCTTC